These T cell receptor beta chains were read from a single sample in a study of beta chain features in type 1 diabetes. Sequenced by immunoSEQ multiplex PCR; TCRdb stores in-frame clones only, minus some. The sample carries a few hundred thousand clones, around 9.6% recorded once. Input material: central memory CD4+ T cells from blood. The receptors originated from a man younger than 45 with type 1 diabetes. CDR3s include the opening cysteine and the closing phenylalanine or tryptophan. Fields, in order: D gene, J gene, clone size, V gene, CDR3 protein, CDR3 DNA. The D gene is left open where the match is weak. Clone size is not always given. Where it is, it says once, few, many or a class for expanded clones.

. | TRBJ2-7 | . | TRBV29-1 | CSAWGGTGSYEQYF | TGCAGCGCTTGGGGGGGGACAGGCTCCTACGAGCAGTACTTC
. | TRBJ1-5 | few | TRBV6-1 | CASSDRQSNQPQHF | TGTGCCAGCAGTGACAGACAGAGCAATCAGCCCCAGCATTTT
TRBD2 | TRBJ2-2 | few | TRBV5-1 | CASSLMVAGNTGELFF | TGCGCCAGCAGCTTAATGGTAGCGGGAAACACCGGGGAGCTGTTTTTT
. | TRBJ2-3 | many | TRBV18 | CASSPSGAGLPDTQYF | TGTGCCAGCTCACCATCGGGGGCTGGTCTCCCAGATACGCAGTATTTT
. | TRBJ1-5 | . | TRBV6-1 | CASSEGLVTRGNQPQHF | TGTGCCAGCAGTGAGGGGCTAGTCACAAGGGGAAATCAGCCCCAGCATTTT
TRBD2 | TRBJ2-5 | few | TRBV30 | CAWSELAGGGETQYF | TGTGCCTGGAGCGAGTTAGCGGGAGGGGGAGAGACCCAGTACTTC
TRBD2 | TRBJ2-3 | few | TRBV5-1 | CASSPGTSVSTDTQYF | TGCGCCAGCAGCCCCGGGACTAGCGTTAGCACAGATACGCAGTATTTT
. | TRBJ2-6 | . | TRBV4-2 | CASSQVGGDGSGANVLTF | TGTGCCAGCAGCCAAGTTGGAGGGGACGGCTCTGGGGCCAACGTCCTGACTTTC
. | TRBJ2-2 | . | TRBV6-5 | CASTRKPGGAGELFF | TGTGCCAGCACTCGAAAACCGGGGGGCGCCGGGGAGCTGTTTTTT
TRBD2 | TRBJ2-7 | few | TRBV9 | CASSVGSSGFYEQYF | TGTGCCAGCAGCGTAGGTTCTAGCGGCTTCTACGAGCAGTACTTC
TRBD1 | TRBJ2-7 | . | TRBV2 | CASRGQPLGEQYF | TGTGCCAGCAGGGGACAGCCCTTGGGGGAGCAGTACTTC